This T cell receptor (beta chain) was recovered during a study of T cells in Graves' hyperthyroidism and ophthalmopathy. Whole-study findings and limits: Ophthalmopathy was model-predicted a median about 7.1 months pre-onset.

CDR1 is MDHEN, CDR2 SYDVKM, per germline. The CDR3 spans 12 residues. V was clipped by 6 bases and J by 0 bases, with 5 bases between them. Amplification of TCR beta CDR3 regions used RNA as the template. A first-round RT-PCR of the TCR CDR3 used the HTBI primer set. Each CDR3 protein is one row after TCRdb ran MiXCR on the multiplex PCR reads. Seen here are fewer than 350,000 distinct CDR3 sequences, roughly 13% observed once, and the top ten hold 7.9%. This clonotype was counted ten times or more. What it binds is not known. This TCR was recovered from a woman between 35 and 50 years old with Graves' hyperthyroidism. The sequencing sample was made of blood. This chain connects TRBV28 to TRBJ1-2; the D is unclear. CDR3 residues: CASRRTNYGYTF. CDR3 in DNA: TGTGCCAGCAGGAGAACTAACTATGGCTACACCTTC.